This passage covers 2 T cell receptor beta chains from one sample sequenced in a study of blood T cell repertoires in COVID-19 (dated by TCRdb to 2020 to 2021). The library was produced with the immunoSEQ multiplex PCR assay. The table comes from immuneACCESS by way of TCRdb, which keeps in-frame sequences with V and J called. Part of the clones is missing from these tables; in studies checked, under half for an unresolved V gene and the rest for unknown reasons. Counted in this sample were 200,000 to 250,000 clones; 83% of them appeared once. The ten largest clones take up 3% to 4.5% of the sample. Sequencing used PBMCs or T cells enriched from blood (not recorded which). These receptors originate from a middle-aged woman who had been exposed to COVID-19.

The genes are TRBV7-9 and TRBJ2-2; TRBD1 matches 7 bases. The ends lost 2 bases at V and 6 bases at J; junction bases unmatched: 6. Germline V gene data show CDR1 as SEHNR and CDR2 as FQNEAQ (reference sequence). The CDR3 is 15 residues long. CDR3 residues: CASSLSRTGPGELFF. In DNA form, the CDR3 reads TGTGCCAGCAGCTTAAGCCGGACAGGTCCCGGGGAGCTGTTTTTT.

The chain combines TRBV7-9 with TRBJ2-5; TRBD1 matches at 7 bases. CDR3 length: 15 amino acids. Per germline, CDR1 SEHNR and CDR2 FQNEAQ (reference sequence). The trim removed 5 bases at V and 2 bases at J, leaving 8 bases unmatched. CDR3 nucleotide sequence: TGTGCCAGCAGCCCGCAGGGGACAGTACAAGAGACCCAGTACTTC. Translated, it gives CASSPQGTVQETQYF.